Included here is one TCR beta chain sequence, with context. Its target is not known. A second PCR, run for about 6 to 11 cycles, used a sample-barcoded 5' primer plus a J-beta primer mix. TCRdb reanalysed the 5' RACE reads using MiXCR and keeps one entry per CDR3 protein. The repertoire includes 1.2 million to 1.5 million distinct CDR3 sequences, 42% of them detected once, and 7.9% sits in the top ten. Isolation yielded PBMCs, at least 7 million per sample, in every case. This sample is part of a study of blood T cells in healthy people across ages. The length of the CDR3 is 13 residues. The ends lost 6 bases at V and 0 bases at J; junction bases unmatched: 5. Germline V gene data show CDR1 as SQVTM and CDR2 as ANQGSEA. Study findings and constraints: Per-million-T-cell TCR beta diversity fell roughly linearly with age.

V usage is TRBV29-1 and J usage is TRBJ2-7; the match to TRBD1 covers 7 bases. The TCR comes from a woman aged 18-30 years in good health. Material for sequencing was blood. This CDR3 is CSVTGPSSYEQYF. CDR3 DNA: TGCAGCGTGACAGGGCCGAGCTCCTACGAGCAGTACTTC.